This T cell receptor beta chain was retrieved from a study of cytomegalovirus exposure and HLA in healthy donors. PCR involved 60 Vbeta and 13 Jbeta primers. Generated by immunoSEQ multiplex PCR, the TCRdb table keeps only in-frame clones and is missing some. The data show roughly 130,000 clones, with roughly 80% seen just once and more than 0.95% held by the top ten. Trimming removed 0 bases at V and 5 bases at J, with 5 bases between. This CDR3 has 13 residues. Germline V gives CDR1 SGDLS, CDR2 YYNGEE. This clone was seen a single time. Other DNA sequences of this sample code for an identical CDR3. The TCR was taken from a young man in good health and CMV-seronegative. Sequenced input: PBMCs. This rearrangement joins TRBV9 to TRBJ2-2, with unresolved D. In DNA form, the CDR3 reads TGTGCCAGCAGCGTAGCCTTGACCGGGGAGCTGTTTTTT. This sequence encodes CASSVALTGELFF.